This T cell receptor beta chain is from a study of CD8 T cells in Susac syndrome. This clonotype was observed once. Trimming stripped 4 bases from V and 2 bases from J, with 9 bases between. The CDR3 totals 12 residues. Germline V gene lookup returns CDR1 SQVTM and CDR2 ANQGSEA. About 0.5 to 1 ug RNA was reverse transcribed with random hexamers. TCR beta CDR3 was amplified by immunoSEQ multiplex PCR. This amplification extended across 54 Vbeta and 13 Jbeta segments. One entry per CDR3 protein results from TCRdb running MiXCR on the immunoSEQ multiplex PCR reads. The profile shows 180,000 or so distinct CDR3 sequences, over 85% of them singletons.

The V call is TRBV29-1, the J call TRBJ2-7; maybe TRBD1 (5 bases). Sequencing was done on a sample of CD4+ T cells from PBMCs. The TCR was taken from a human donor in good health. The DNA for the CDR3 is TGCAGCGTTGGGGCGGACACCTACGAGCAGTACTTC. Translation gives CSVGADTYEQYF.